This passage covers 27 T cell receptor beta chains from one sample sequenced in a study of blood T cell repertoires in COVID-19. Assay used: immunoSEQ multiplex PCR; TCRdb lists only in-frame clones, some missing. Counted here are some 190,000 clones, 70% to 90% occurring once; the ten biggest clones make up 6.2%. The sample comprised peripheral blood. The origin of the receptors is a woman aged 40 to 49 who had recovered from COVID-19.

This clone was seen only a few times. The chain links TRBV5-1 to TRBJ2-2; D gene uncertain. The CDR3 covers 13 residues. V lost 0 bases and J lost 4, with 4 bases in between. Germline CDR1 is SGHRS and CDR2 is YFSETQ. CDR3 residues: CASSLAFTGELFF. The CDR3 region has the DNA TGCGCCAGCAGCTTGGCCTTCACCGGGGAGCTGTTTTTT.

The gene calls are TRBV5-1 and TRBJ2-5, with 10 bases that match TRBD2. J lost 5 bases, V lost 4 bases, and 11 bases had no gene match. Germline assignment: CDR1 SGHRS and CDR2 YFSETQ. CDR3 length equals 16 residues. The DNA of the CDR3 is TGCGCCAGCAGCGCCGCCGGGACTAGCGATGTCGAGACCCAGTACTTC. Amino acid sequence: CASSAAGTSDVETQYF.

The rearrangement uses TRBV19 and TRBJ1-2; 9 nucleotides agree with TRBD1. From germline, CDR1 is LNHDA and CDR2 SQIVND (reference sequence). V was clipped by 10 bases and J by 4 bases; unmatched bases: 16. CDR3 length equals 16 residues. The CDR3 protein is CATSGTGHRRSYGYTF. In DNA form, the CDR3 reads TGTGCCACCTCCGGGACAGGGCATCGTCGGAGCTATGGCTACACCTTC.

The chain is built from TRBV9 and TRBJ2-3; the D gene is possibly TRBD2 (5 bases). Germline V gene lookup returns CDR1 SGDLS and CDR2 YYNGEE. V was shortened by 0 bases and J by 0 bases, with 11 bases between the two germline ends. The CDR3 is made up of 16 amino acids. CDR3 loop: CASSVAGNPSTDTQYF. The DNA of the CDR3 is TGTGCCAGCAGCGTAGCCGGGAACCCTAGCACAGATACGCAGTATTTT.

In DNA form, the CDR3 reads TGTGCCAGCAGCGTAGCCCGACAGGGGCTGAACACCGGGGAGCTGTTTTTT. Translation gives CASSVARQGLNTGELFF. V and J are TRBV9 and TRBJ2-2, with 8 bases aligning to TRBD1. CDR1 and CDR2 (germline): SGDLS, YYNGEE. The V and J ends lost 0 bases and 1 base, in that order; junction bases with no gene match: 5. The CDR3 has 17 amino acids.

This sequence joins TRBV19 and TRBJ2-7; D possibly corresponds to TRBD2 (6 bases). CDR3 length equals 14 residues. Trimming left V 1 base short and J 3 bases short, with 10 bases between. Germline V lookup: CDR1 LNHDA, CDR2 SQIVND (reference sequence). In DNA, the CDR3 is TGTGCCAGTAGTATAGGCGGGGCCTACTACGAGCAGTACTTC. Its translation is CASSIGGAYYEQYF.

CDR3 amino acids: CATSDLTGDGSSYEQYF. CDR3 nucleotides: TGTGCCACCAGTGATTTGACGGGAGACGGGAGCTCCTACGAGCAGTACTTC. The gene calls are TRBV24-1 and TRBJ2-7, with a tentative D call TRBD2 (6 bases). This CDR3 has 17 residues. The V end lost 0 bases, the J end lost 0 bases, and 14 bases lay between the germline ends. CDR1 is KGHDR, CDR2 SFDVKD, per germline.

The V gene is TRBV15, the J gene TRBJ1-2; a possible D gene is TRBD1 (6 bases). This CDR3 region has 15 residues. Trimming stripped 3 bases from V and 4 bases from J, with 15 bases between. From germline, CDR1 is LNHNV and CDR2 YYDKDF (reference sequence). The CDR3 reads CATSSNRDSLYGYTF. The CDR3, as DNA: TGTGCCACCAGCAGTAACAGGGATTCCCTCTATGGCTACACCTTC.

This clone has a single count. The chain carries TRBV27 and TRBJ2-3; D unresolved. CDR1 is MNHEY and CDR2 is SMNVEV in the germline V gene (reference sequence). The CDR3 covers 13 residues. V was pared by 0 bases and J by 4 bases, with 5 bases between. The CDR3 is CASSLSASDTQYF. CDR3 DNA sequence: TGTGCCAGCAGTTTATCGGCATCAGATACGCAGTATTTT.

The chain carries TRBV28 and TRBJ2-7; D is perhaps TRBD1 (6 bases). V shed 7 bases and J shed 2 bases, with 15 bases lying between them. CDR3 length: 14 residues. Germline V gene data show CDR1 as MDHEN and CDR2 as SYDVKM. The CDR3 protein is CASISRDIAYEQYF. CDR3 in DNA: TGTGCCAGCATCAGCCGGGACATCGCCTACGAGCAGTACTTC.

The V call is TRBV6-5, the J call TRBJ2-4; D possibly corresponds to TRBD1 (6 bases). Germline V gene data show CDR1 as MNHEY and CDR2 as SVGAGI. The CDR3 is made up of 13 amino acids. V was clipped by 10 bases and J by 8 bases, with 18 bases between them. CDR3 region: CAILYRAPDIQYF. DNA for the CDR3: TGTGCCATCCTTTACAGGGCGCCAGACATTCAGTACTTC.

CDR3 sequence (DNA): TGTGCCAGCAGCTATCGTCGGGGGGTTCTGGGCTACGAGCAGTACTTC. The encoded protein is CASSYRRGVLGYEQYF. The chain combines TRBV7-9 with TRBJ2-7; 7 bases line up with TRBD2. Germline loops: CDR1 SEHNR, CDR2 FQNEAQ (reference sequence). V gave up 4 bases and J gave up 3 bases; unmatched junction bases: 12. CDR3 length: 16 amino acids.

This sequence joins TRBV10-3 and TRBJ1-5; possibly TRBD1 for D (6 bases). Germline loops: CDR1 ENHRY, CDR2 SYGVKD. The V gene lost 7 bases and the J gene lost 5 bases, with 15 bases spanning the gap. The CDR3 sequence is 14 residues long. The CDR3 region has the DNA TGTGCCATCAACTCACAGGGAGGGGATCAGCCCCAGCATTTT. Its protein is CAINSQGGDQPQHF.

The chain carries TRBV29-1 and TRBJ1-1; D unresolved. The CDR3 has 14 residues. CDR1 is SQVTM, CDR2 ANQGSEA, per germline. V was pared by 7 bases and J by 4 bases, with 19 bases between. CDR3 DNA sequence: TGCAGCGCTCCTGCAGGCCGAGTGGGCACTGAAGCTTTCTTT. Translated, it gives CSAPAGRVGTEAFF.

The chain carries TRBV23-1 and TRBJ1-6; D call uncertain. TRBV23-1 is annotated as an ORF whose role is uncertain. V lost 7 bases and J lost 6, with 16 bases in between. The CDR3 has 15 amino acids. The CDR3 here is CASTTGRGGNSPLHF. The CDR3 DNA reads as TGCGCCAGCACCACGGGCCGAGGAGGTAATTCACCCCTCCACTTT.

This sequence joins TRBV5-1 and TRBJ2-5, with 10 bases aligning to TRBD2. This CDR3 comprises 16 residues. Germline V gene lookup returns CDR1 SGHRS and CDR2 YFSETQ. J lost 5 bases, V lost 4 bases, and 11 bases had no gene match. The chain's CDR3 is CASSISLAGGSETQYF. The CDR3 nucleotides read TGCGCCAGCAGCATAAGCTTAGCGGGAGGATCGGAGACCCAGTACTTC. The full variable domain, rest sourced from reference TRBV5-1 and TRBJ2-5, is KAGVTQTPRYLIKTRGQQVTLSCSPISGHRSVSWYQQTPGQGLQFLFEYFSETQRNKGNFPGRFSGRQFSNSRSEMNVSTLELGDSALYLCASSISLAGGSETQYFGPGTRLLVL.

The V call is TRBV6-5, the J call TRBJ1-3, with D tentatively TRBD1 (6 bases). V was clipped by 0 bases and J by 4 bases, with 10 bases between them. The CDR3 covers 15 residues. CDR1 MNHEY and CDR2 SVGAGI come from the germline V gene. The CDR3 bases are TGTGCCAGCAGTTACTCTGGGGGCTTCGGAAACACCATATATTTT. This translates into CASSYSGGFGNTIYF.

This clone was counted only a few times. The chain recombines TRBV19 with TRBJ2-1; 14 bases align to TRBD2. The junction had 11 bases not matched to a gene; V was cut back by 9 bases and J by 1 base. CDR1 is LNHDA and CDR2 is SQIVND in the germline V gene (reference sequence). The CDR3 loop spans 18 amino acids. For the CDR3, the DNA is TGTGCCAGCCGGCCGGGACTAGCGGGAGTAAGATCCTACAATGAGCAGTTCTTC. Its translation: CASRPGLAGVRSYNEQFF.

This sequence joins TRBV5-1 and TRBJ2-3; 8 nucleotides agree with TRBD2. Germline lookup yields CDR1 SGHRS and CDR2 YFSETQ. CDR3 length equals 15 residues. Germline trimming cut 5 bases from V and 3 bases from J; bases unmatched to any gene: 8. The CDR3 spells CASSKAGVGTDTQYF. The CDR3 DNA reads TGCGCCAGCAGTAAAGCGGGAGTGGGGACAGATACGCAGTATTTT.

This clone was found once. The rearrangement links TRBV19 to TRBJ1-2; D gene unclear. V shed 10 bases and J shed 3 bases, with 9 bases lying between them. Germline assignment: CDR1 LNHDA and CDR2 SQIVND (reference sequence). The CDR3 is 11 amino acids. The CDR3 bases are TGTGCCACTGGGAGAGACTATGGCTACACCTTC. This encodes CATGRDYGYTF.

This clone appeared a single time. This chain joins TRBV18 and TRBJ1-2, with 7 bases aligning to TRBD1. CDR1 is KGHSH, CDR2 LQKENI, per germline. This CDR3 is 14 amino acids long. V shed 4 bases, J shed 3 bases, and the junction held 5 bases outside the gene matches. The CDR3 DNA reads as TGTGCCAGCTCACTGTTCGGGACAGACTATGGCTACACCTTC. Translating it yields CASSLFGTDYGYTF.

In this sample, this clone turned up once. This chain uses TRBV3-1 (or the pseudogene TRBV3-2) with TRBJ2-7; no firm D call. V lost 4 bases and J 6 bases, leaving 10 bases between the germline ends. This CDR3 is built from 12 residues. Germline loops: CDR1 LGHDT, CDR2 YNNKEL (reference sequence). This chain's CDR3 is CASSPTVGEQYF. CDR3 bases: TGTGCCAGCAGCCCCACAGTGGGCGAGCAGTACTTC.

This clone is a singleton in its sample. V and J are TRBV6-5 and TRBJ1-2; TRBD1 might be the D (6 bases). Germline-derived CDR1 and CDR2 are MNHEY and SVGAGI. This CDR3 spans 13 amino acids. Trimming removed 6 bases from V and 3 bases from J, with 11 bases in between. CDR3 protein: CASRMTGDYGYTF. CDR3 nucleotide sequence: TGTGCCAGCAGGATGACAGGAGACTATGGCTACACCTTC.

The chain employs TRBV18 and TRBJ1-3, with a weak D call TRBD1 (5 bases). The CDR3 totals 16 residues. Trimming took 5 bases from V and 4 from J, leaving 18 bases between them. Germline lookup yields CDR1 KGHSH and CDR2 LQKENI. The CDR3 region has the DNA TGTGCCAGCTCAGCCAACCGGGCAGGGCAAGGAAACACCATATATTTT. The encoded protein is CASSANRAGQGNTIYF. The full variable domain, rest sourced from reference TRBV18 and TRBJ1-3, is NAGVMQNPRHLVRRRGQEARLRCSPMKGHSHVYWYRQLPEEGLKFMVYLQKENIIDESGMPKERFSAEFPKEGPSILRIQQVVRGDSAAYFCASSANRAGQGNTIYFGEGSWLTVV.

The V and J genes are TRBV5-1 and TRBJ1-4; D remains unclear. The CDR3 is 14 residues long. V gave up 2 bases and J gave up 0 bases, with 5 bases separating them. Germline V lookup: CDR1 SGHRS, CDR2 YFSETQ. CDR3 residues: CASSFVSTNEKLFF. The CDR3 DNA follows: TGCGCCAGCAGCTTCGTATCAACTAATGAAAAACTGTTTTTT.

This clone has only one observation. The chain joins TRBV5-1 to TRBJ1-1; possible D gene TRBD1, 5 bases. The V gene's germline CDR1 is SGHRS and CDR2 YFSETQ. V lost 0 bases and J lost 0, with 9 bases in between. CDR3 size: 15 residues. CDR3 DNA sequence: TGCGCCAGCAGCTTGGCGCCAGGGTTGAACACTGAAGCTTTCTTT. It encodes CASSLAPGLNTEAFF.

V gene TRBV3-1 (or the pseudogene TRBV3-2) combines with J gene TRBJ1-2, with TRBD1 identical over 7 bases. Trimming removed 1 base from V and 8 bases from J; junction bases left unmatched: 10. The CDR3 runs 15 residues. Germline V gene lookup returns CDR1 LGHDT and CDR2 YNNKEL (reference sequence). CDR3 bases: TGTGCCAGCAGCCAAGGACAGGGCATGGTCCCCGGCTACACCTTC. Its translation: CASSQGQGMVPGYTF.